The entry below describes one T cell receptor beta chain. The entry originates in a study of cytomegalovirus exposure and HLA in healthy donors. The CDR3 runs to 13 residues. In germline, CDR1 is MNHEY, CDR2 SVGAGI. V shed 4 bases, J shed 6 bases, and the junction held 6 bases outside the gene matches. Healthy donors of bone marrow made up the group. Primers included in the PCR were 60 Vbeta and 13 Jbeta primers. TCRdb's copy holds only in-frame clones and misses some; the assay was immunoSEQ multiplex PCR. In the table there are over 150,000 clones, more than 60% of which are singletons. The sequenced material came from PBMCs. The chain couples TRBV6-5 to TRBJ2-7; 7 bases agree with TRBD2. The clonotype originates from a middle-aged man in good health and CMV-seronegative. The CDR3 DNA is TGTGCCAGCAGTTGGGGGACTAACGGCGAGCAGTACTTC. Translation gives CASSWGTNGEQYF.